This T cell receptor (beta chain) was obtained from a study of blood T cell repertoires in COVID-19. V was trimmed by 4 bases and J by 7 bases, leaving 10 bases between them. Germline V CDR1 and CDR2: SGHDN, FVKESK. There are 12 residues in the CDR3. Original handling: Estimates of nucleated cell counts were drawn from the amplification of reference gene primers. The table came from immunoSEQ multiplex PCR; TCRdb's copy has only in-frame clones and leaves some out. V, J and clone size derive from that table, while D and trimming were established from the DNA sequence. This table holds about 230,000 clones, 65% to 90% found once.

This sequence was found in a middle-aged man with COVID-19, enrolled during active disease. Sequencing was done on a sample of peripheral blood. This chain links TRBV14 with TRBJ1-1; D gene uncertain. The CDR3, as DNA: TGTGCCAGCAGCCTAAGAGGCAATGAAGCTTTCTTT. As protein: CASSLRGNEAFF.